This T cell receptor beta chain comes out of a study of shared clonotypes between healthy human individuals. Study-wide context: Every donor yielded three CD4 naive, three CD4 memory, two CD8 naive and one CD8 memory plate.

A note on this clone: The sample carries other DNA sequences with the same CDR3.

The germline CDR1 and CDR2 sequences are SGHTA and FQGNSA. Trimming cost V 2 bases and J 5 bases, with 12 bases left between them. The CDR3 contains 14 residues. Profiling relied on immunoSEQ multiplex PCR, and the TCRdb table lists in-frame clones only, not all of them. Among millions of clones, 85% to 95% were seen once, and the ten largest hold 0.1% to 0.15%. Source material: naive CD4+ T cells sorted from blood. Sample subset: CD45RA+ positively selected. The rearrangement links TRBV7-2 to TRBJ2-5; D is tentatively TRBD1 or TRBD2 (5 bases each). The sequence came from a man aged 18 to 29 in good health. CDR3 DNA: TGTGCCAGCAGCTTAAGAGGGGCCGGGGAGACCCAGTACTTC. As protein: CASSLRGAGETQYF.